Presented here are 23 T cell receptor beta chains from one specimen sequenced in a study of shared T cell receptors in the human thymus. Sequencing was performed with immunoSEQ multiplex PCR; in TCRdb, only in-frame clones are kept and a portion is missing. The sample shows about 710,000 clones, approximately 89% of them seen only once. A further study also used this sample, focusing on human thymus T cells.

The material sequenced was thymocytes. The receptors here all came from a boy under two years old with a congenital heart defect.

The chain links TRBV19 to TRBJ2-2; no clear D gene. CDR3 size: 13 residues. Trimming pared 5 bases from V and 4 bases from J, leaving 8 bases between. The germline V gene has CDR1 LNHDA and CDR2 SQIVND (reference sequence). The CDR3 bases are TGTGCCAGTAGTCCCTCGGTCACCGGGGAGCTGTTTTTT. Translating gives CASSPSVTGELFF. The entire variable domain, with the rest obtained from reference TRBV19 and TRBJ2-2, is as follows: DGGITQSPKYLFRKEGQNVTLSCEQNLNHDAMYWYRQDPGQGLRLIYYSQIVNDFQKGDIAEGYSVSREKKESFPLTVTSAQKNPTAFYLCASSPSVTGELFFGEGSRLTVL.

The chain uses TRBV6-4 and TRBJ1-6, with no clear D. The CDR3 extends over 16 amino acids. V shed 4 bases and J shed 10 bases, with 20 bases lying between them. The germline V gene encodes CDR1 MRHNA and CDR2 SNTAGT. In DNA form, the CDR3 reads TGTGCCAGCAGTGTCGGTACCGCGGCTCTGAGCTCACCCCTCCACTTT. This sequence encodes CASSVGTAALSSPLHF.

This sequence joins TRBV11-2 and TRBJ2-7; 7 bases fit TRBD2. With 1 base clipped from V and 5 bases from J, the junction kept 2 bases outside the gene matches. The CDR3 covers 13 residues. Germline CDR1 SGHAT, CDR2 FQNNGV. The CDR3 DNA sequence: TGTGCCAGCAGCTTAGGGCTAGCGGACGAGCAGTACTTC. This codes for CASSLGLADEQYF.

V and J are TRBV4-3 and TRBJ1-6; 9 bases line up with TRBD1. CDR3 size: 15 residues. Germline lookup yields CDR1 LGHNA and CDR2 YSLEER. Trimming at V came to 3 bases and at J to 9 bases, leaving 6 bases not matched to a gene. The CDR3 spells CASSQTQGAGSPLHF. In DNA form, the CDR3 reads TGCGCCAGCAGCCAGACACAGGGGGCAGGTTCACCCCTCCACTTT.

The CDR3 spells CASSSKRGRYNEQFF. The DNA for the CDR3 is TGTGCCAGCAGCTCTAAGCGGGGGAGGTACAATGAGCAGTTCTTC. The V gene is TRBV7-6, the J gene TRBJ2-1, with TRBD2 matching over 8 bases. CDR1 is SGHVS, CDR2 FNYEAQ, per germline. Trimming at V came to 4 bases and at J to 4 bases, leaving 6 bases not matched to a gene. The CDR3 runs to 15 residues.

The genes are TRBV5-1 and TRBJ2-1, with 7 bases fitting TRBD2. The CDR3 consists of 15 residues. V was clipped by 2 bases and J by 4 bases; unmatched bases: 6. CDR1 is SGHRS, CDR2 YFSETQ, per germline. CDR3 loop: CASSFGGRGYNEQFF. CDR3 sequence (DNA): TGCGCCAGCAGCTTCGGAGGGAGGGGATACAATGAGCAGTTCTTC.

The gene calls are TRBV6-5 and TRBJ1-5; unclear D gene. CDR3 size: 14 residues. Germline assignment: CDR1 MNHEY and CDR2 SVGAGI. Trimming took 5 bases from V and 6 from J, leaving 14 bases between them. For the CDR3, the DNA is TGTGCCAGCAGTCCCCAACTAGGGATTCAGCCCCAGCATTTT. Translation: CASSPQLGIQPQHF.

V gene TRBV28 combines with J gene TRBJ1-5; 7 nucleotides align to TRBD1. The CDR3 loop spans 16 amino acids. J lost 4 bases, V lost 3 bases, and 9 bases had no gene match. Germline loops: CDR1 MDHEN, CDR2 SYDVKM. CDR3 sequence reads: CASSFQGEGGNQPQHF. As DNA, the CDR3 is TGTGCCAGCAGTTTCCAGGGGGAAGGAGGGAATCAGCCCCAGCATTTT.

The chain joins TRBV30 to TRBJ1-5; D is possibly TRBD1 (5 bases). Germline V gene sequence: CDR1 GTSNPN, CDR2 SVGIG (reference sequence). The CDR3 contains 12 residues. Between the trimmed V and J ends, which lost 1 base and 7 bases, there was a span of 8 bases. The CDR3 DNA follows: TGTGCCTGGAGTGGCGGGGACCAGCCCCAGCATTTT. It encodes CAWSGGDQPQHF.

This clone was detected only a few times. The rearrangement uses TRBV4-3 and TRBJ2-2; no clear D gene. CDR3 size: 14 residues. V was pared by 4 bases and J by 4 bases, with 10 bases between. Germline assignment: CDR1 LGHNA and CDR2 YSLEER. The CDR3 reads CASSRTTCTGELFF. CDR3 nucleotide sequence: TGCGCCAGCAGCCGCACTACTTGCACCGGGGAGCTGTTTTTT.

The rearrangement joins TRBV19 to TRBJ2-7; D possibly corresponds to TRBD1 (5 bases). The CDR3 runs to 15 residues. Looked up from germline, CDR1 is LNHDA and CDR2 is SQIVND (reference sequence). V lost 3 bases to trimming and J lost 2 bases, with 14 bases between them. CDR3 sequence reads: CASSMDTRLTYEQYF. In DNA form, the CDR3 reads TGTGCCAGTAGTATGGACACAAGACTTACCTACGAGCAGTACTTC.

The DNA for the CDR3 is TGTGCTAGTGGTTTGGTACTATGGGGGCCTTATATGGGCTACACCTTC. Protein sequence: CASGLVLWGPYMGYTF. The rearrangement joins TRBV12-5 to TRBJ1-2; D perhaps matches TRBD1 (6 bases). Germline V CDR1 and CDR2: LGHNT, FRNRAP. V was pared by 0 bases and J by 8 bases, with 19 bases between. The CDR3 runs to 16 residues.

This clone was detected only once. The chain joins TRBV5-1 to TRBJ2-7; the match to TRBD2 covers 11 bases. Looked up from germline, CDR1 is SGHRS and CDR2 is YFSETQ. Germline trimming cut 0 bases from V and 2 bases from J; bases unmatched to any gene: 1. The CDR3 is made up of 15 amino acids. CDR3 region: CASSLGSGGAYEQYF. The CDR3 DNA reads TGCGCCAGCAGCTTGGGTAGCGGGGGGGCCTACGAGCAGTACTTC.

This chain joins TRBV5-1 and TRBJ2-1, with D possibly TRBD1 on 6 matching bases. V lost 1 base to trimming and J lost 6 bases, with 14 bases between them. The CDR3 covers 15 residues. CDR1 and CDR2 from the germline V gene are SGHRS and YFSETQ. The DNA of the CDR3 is TGCGCCAGCAGCTTGACAGGGTCGGGGTCCAATGAGCAGTTCTTC. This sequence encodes CASSLTGSGSNEQFF.

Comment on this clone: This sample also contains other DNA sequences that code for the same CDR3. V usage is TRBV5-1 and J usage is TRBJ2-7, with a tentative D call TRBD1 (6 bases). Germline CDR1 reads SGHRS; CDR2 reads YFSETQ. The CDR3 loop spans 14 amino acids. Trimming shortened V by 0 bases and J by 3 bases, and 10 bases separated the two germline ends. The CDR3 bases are TGCGCCAGCAGCTTGGGTAGGGGGTACTACGAGCAGTACTTC. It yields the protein CASSLGRGYYEQYF.

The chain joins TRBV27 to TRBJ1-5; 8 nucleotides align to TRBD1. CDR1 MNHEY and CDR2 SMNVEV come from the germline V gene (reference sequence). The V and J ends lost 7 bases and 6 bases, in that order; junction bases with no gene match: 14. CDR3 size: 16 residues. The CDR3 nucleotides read TGTGCCAGCATGGACAGGGCGCTAGGCGCCCTTCAGCCCCAGCATTTT. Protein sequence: CASMDRALGALQPQHF.

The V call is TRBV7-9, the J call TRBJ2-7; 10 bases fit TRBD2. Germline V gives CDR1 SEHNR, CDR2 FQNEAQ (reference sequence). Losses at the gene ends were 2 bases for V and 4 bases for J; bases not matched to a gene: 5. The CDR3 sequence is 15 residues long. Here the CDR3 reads CASSLITSGEYEQYF. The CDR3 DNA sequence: TGTGCCAGCAGCTTAATCACTAGCGGGGAGTACGAGCAGTACTTC.

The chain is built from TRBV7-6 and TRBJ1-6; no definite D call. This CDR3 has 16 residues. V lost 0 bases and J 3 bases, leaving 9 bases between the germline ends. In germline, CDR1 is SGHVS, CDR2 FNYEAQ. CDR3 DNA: TGTGCCAGCAGCTTAGCGCCGGGTAACTATAATTCACCCCTCCACTTT. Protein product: CASSLAPGNYNSPLHF.

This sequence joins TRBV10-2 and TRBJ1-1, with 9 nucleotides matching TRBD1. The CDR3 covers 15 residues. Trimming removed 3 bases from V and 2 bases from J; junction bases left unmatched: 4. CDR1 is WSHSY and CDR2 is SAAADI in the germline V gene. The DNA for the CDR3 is TGCGCCAGCAGTGATTACAGGGGGCTTAACACTGAAGCTTTCTTT. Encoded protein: CASSDYRGLNTEAFF.

The CDR3 nucleotides read TGTGCCAGCAGTCGCGGGAAGTCCTACAATGAGCAGTTCTTC. The encoded protein is CASSRGKSYNEQFF. V and J are TRBV6-4 and TRBJ2-1, with a possible D match to TRBD2 (6 bases). The CDR3 runs to 14 residues. Trimming removed 5 bases at V and 1 base at J, with 9 bases between. Germline V gene lookup returns CDR1 MRHNA and CDR2 SNTAGT.

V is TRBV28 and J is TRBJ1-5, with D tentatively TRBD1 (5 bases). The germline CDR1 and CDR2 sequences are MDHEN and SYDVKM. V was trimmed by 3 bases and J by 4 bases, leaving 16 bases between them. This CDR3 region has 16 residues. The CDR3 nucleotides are TGTGCCAGCAGTTTTCCTGTAATAGGGGCGAATCAGCCCCAGCATTTT. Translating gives CASSFPVIGANQPQHF.

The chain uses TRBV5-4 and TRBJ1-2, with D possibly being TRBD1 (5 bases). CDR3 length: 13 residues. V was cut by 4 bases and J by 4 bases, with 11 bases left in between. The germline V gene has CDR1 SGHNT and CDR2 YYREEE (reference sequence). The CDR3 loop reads CASSTDSIYGYTF. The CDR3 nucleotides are TGTGCCAGCAGCACAGACAGCATCTATGGCTACACCTTC.

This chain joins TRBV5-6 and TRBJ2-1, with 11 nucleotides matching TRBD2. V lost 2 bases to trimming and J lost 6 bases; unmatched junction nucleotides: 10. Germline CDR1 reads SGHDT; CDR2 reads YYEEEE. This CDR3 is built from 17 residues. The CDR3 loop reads CASSFCSGGAGGNEQFF. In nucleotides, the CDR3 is TGTGCCAGCAGCTTTTGTAGCGGGGGGGCCGGTGGCAATGAGCAGTTCTTC.